Described below is a single T cell receptor (beta chain) sequence and its context. Its antigen remains unidentified. Germline V gene sequence: CDR1 LNHDA, CDR2 SQIVND (reference sequence). The CDR3 contains 16 residues. From its re-call of the 5' RACE reads, TCRdb lists each CDR3 protein once, without DNA. Listed are 330,000 or so distinct CDR3 sequences; 2% to 2.5% falls within the top ten. The data are from a study of monozygotic twins with inflammatory bowel disease. Study-level findings and limits: There was no support for any single strong signal or clonotype associated with IBD.

The sample taken for sequencing was blood. J is TRBJ2-7 and V is TRBV19; no DNA is available, so the TRBD2 call from TCRdb remains unchecked. This sequence was found in a human donor with ulcerative colitis or Crohn's disease, or a healthy co-twin of an affected twin (not recorded which). This CDR3 reads CASSIGLAGLSYEQYF.